This TCR beta chain was found in a study of early T cells in non-severe SARS-CoV-2 infection (dated by TCRdb to the early 2020s). Regarding the study in general: Because TCR sequencing was done on bulk RNA from unsorted whole blood, the alpha and beta chains could not be paired. On the study overall, not on this receptor specifically: VDJdb matching was skewed toward anti-spike CD8 responses and likely underestimated virus-specific expansions, missing private and CD4 specificities.

Libraries were built with 5' RACE. The reads were generated on a NextSeq 500. In the TCR library protocol, unique molecular identifiers were attached to individual cDNA molecules to correct for PCR bias and sequencing error. Sequencing covered both TCR alpha and beta chains, and within each sample the abundances of alpha and beta sequences were tightly co-correlated. The study's processing was this. Decombinator V4 was used to annotate TCR sequences for V gene, J gene and CDR3. TCRs were defined as expanded if a significant change between any two time points was detected under a Poisson model with p below 0.0001. TCR abundances were normalised to the total number of TCRs sequenced in each sample and reported as counts per million. VDJdb, accessed on 1 November 2021, was searched for TCRs annotated for CMV, EBV and SARS-CoV-2, and TCRs annotated for more than one antigen were excluded. TCRdb reanalyzed the raw reads on its own, using fastp at Q25 for trimming and MiXCR for clone calling, and kept in-frame beta chains. Rows merge per CDR3 protein into single entries with the most common DNA and genes. The V and J calls come from TCRdb's annotation, not from the publication. Recorded for this sample are 87,000 or so distinct CDR3 sequences; approximately 14% of them occurred a single time. The top ten hold under 7.5% of the sample.

This was a case-control study nested in a cohort of healthcare workers in London, UK, who had nasopharyngeal swab PCR tests and blood samples taken every week. Healthcare workers were enrolled in the week of the UK lockdown, from 23 to 31 March 2020, and were followed every week for up to roughly 15 weeks. Note on this clonotype: What antigen it recognizes has not been identified. Qualities for individual bases were not recorded, and no much larger clone is one base off.

The receptor was derived from an adult who was a healthcare worker with PCR-confirmed SARS-CoV-2 infection or an uninfected control (not recorded which). Sequencing input: whole blood.

For the CDR3, the sequence is CASSQATGTPEETQYF. In nucleotides, the sequence is TGTGCCAGCAGCCAAGCTACCGGGACACCCGAGGAGACCCAGTACTTC. The rearrangement combines TRBV4-2 with TRBJ2-5; possibly the D gene is TRBD1, per 6 matching bases. Looking up the germline V gene yields CDR1 LGHNA and CDR2 YNFKEQ. Between the V and J ends, shortened by 1 base and 5 bases respectively, the junction contains 17 bases. Including cysteine and phenylalanine, the CDR3 has 16 amino acids. Only CDR3 DNA is held: 48 bases, read in frame from base 1.